A selection of T cell receptor beta chains follows, all from one sample in a study of CD8 T cells in Susac syndrome. TCRdb reanalysed the immunoSEQ multiplex PCR reads using MiXCR and keeps one entry per CDR3 protein. The profile shows about 200,000 distinct CDR3 sequences, roughly 90% of them singletons. The material sequenced was CD4+ T cells from PBMCs. Receptor source: a human donor with Susac syndrome. Each CDR3 is given with its conserved first and last residue. The D gene is left open where the match is weak. Size is stated for part of the rows, as once, few or many counts, or as a class when the clone is expanded.

J gene: TRBJ1-6; clone size: .; D gene: .; V gene: TRBV15; CDR3 protein: CATSRDHDLLLHF; CDR3 DNA: TGTGCCACCAGCAGAGATCACGATCTTCTCCTCCACTTT
J gene: TRBJ1-2; clone size: few; D gene: .; V gene: TRBV12-3/TRBV12-4; CDR3 protein: CASKRTKASYTF; CDR3 DNA: TGTGCCAGCAAACGTACCAAAGCTAGCTACACCTTC
J gene: TRBJ1-5; clone size: .; D gene: .; V gene: TRBV12-3/TRBV12-4; CDR3 protein: CASTRRYGGFSQPQHF; CDR3 DNA: TGTGCCAGCACCAGACGGTATGGGGGGTTCAGTCAGCCCCAGCATTTT
J gene: TRBJ1-2; clone size: .; D gene: TRBD1; V gene: TRBV19; CDR3 protein: CASSILGTAFYGYTF; CDR3 DNA: TGTGCCAGTAGTATACTCGGGACAGCGTTCTATGGCTACACCTTC
J gene: TRBJ2-2; clone size: once; D gene: TRBD2; V gene: TRBV6-5; CDR3 protein: CASSYPSGGENTGELFF; CDR3 DNA: TGTGCCAGCAGTTACCCTAGCGGGGGGGAGAACACCGGGGAGCTGTTTTTT
J gene: TRBJ1-4; clone size: .; D gene: TRBD1; V gene: TRBV4-1; CDR3 protein: CASSPLPGQGNEKLFF; CDR3 DNA: TGCGCCAGCAGCCCTCTGCCGGGACAGGGTAATGAAAAACTGTTTTTT
J gene: TRBJ2-2; clone size: .; D gene: .; V gene: TRBV28; CDR3 protein: CAAQGPLNTGELFF; CDR3 DNA: TGTGCCGCCCAGGGGCCATTGAACACCGGGGAGCTGTTTTTT
J gene: TRBJ1-2; clone size: .; D gene: TRBD1; V gene: TRBV19; CDR3 protein: CASSMSWTGGHGYTF; CDR3 DNA: TGTGCCAGTAGTATGAGCTGGACAGGAGGGCATGGCTACACCTTC
J gene: TRBJ2-2; clone size: .; D gene: TRBD2; V gene: TRBV20-1; CDR3 protein: CSANGGSTNTGELFF; CDR3 DNA: TGCAGTGCTAACGGCGGGAGCACGAACACCGGGGAGCTGTTTTTT
J gene: TRBJ2-1; clone size: .; D gene: .; V gene: TRBV11-1; CDR3 protein: CASSRGRGELRPLVFLGDEQFF; CDR3 DNA: TGTGCCAGCAGCCGAGGTCGAGGGGAGTTAAGACCTCTAGTCTTTTTGGGCGATGAGCAGTTCTTC